The 23 T cell receptor beta chains below were found in one sample sequenced in a study of T cell changes during pregnancy in multiple sclerosis. The repertoire was sequenced with immunoSEQ multiplex PCR; TCRdb's copy has only in-frame clones and lacks some. The sample consists of fewer than 85,000 clones, about 94% of them appearing once. The material sequenced was peripheral blood, taken in the third trimester of pregnancy. The receptors shown here come from a female donor with multiple sclerosis, enrolled in a pregnancy study.

The V gene is TRBV11-3, the J gene TRBJ2-3; 8 bases match TRBD2. CDR1 and CDR2 from the germline V gene are SGHNT and YENEEA. V was pared by 1 base and J by 5 bases, with 8 bases of the junction left unmatched. CDR3 length: 16 residues. This CDR3 is CASSLGGTSLKDTQYF. CDR3 DNA: TGTGCCAGCAGCTTAGGGGGGACTAGTCTGAAAGATACGCAGTATTTT.

This chain connects TRBV19 to TRBJ2-2, with 8 bases fitting TRBD1. CDR3 size: 16 residues. Germline lookup yields CDR1 LNHDA and CDR2 SQIVND (reference sequence). V lost 7 bases and J lost 5; bases outside the gene matches: 12. Here the CDR3 DNA reads TGTGCCAGTACCACCCAGGGGGCAGGGTTTACCGGGGAGCTGTTTTTT. Its protein product is CASTTQGAGFTGELFF.

This rearrangement joins TRBV2 to TRBJ1-1, with D perhaps matching TRBD1 (5 bases). V was clipped by 8 bases and J by 1 base, with 11 bases between them. Germline V CDR1 and CDR2: SNHLY, FYNNEI. The CDR3 covers 13 residues. The chain's CDR3 is CASGGMANTEAFF. The CDR3 DNA sequence: TGTGCCAGCGGGGGGATGGCGAACACTGAAGCTTTCTTT.

This clone was recorded once. This CDR3 is CASSLDGTGGRSTFF. The CDR3 DNA is TGTGCCAGCAGCTTAGATGGAACAGGGGGGCGGTCAACTTTCTTT. The chain is built from TRBV11-2 and TRBJ1-1; the match to TRBD1 covers 8 bases. The CDR3 has 15 residues. V gave up 0 bases and J gave up 12 bases; unmatched junction bases: 12. Germline V CDR1 and CDR2: SGHAT, FQNNGV. The whole variable domain, remainder taken from reference TRBV11-2 and TRBJ1-1, is EAGVAQSPRYKIIEKRQSVAFWCNPISGHATLYWYQQILGQGPKLLIQFQNNGVVDDSQLPKDRFSAERLKGVDSTLKIQPAKLEDSAVYLCASSLDGTGGRSTFFGQGTRLTVV.

The chain uses TRBV5-1 and TRBJ2-7; TRBD1 might be the D (5 bases). Trimming took off 0 bases at V and 5 bases at J, with 15 bases between the two ends. Germline assignment: CDR1 SGHRS and CDR2 YFSETQ. CDR3 length equals 15 residues. CDR3 coding DNA: TGCGCCAGCAGCTTGGACCAAGGGGTGGGTAACGAGCAGTACTTC. Protein sequence: CASSLDQGVGNEQYF.

The chain links TRBV2 to TRBJ1-1, with 11 positions matching TRBD1. CDR1 is SNHLY, CDR2 FYNNEI, per germline. This CDR3 spans 16 amino acids. V shed 6 bases, J shed 1 base, and the junction held 7 bases outside the gene matches. The DNA of the CDR3 is TGTGCCAGCAGGGCGGGACAGGGGGGCGCGAACACTGAAGCTTTCTTT. Protein sequence: CASRAGQGGANTEAFF. Full variable domain (remainder filled in from reference TRBV2 and TRBJ1-1): EPEVTQTPSHQVTQMGQEVILRCVPISNHLYFYWYRQILGQKVEFLVSFYNNEISEKSEIFDDQFSVERPDGSNFTLKIRSTKLEDSAMYFCASRAGQGGANTEAFFGQGTRLTVV.

V gene TRBV29-1 combines with J gene TRBJ2-3; TRBD2 might be the D (6 bases). CDR1 SQVTM and CDR2 ANQGSEA come from the germline V gene. With 3 bases removed from V and 4 bases from J, the gap between germline ends came to 11 bases. The CDR3 totals 13 residues. CDR3 nucleotides: TGCAGCGTTGATAGGAGGGCCGCAGATACGCAGTATTTT. This gives the protein CSVDRRAADTQYF.

The J gene is TRBJ2-5, the V gene TRBV7-9; a possible D gene is TRBD2 (6 bases). Germline V gene sequence: CDR1 SEHNR, CDR2 FQNEAQ (reference sequence). Trimming shortened V by 5 bases and J by 5 bases, and 12 bases separated the two germline ends. This CDR3 spans 13 amino acids. The CDR3 loop is CASSRGTSETQYF. CDR3 coding DNA: TGTGCCAGCAGCAGAGGGACTTCGGAGACCCAGTACTTC.

This sequence joins TRBV10-3 and TRBJ1-1; the D gene is possibly TRBD1 (6 bases). This CDR3 is 12 amino acids long. Trimming took off 6 bases at V and 5 bases at J, with 10 bases between the two ends. CDR1 is ENHRY and CDR2 is SYGVKD in the germline V gene. The CDR3 bases are TGTGCCATCAGCGCAGACAGGACTGAAGCTTTCTTT. As protein: CAISADRTEAFF.

The chain couples TRBV5-1 to TRBJ2-3, with TRBD2 matching over 7 bases. The germline CDR1 and CDR2 sequences are SGHRS and YFSETQ. The junction had 13 bases not matched to a gene; V was cut back by 3 bases and J by 0 bases. The CDR3 sequence is 18 residues long. The CDR3 here is CASSSQASGTPSTDTQYF. CDR3 sequence (DNA): TGCGCCAGCAGCTCACAGGCTAGCGGTACACCTAGCACAGATACGCAGTATTTT. Drawing the rest from reference TRBV5-1 and TRBJ2-3, the complete variable domain is KAGVTQTPRYLIKTRGQQVTLSCSPISGHRSVSWYQQTPGQGLQFLFEYFSETQRNKGNFPGRFSGRQFSNSRSEMNVSTLELGDSALYLCASSSQASGTPSTDTQYFGPGTRLTVL.

The chain recombines TRBV4-1 with TRBJ2-3, with 16 nucleotides matching TRBD2. After removal of 4 bases from V and 2 bases from J, the junction contained 6 bases not matched to a gene. The germline V gene has CDR1 MGHRA and CDR2 YSYEKL. The length of the CDR3 is 18 residues. For the CDR3, the DNA is TGCGCCAGCAGCCCGGGACTAGCGGGGGGGTTGCACACAGATACGCAGTATTTT. This gives the protein CASSPGLAGGLHTDTQYF.

V usage is TRBV6-6 and J usage is TRBJ1-2, with TRBD1 as a possible D gene (6 bases). In germline, CDR1 is MNHNY, CDR2 SVGAGI (reference sequence). V lost 6 bases, J lost 8 bases, and 13 bases lay in between. The CDR3 runs 12 residues. CDR3 sequence reads: CASRLKGEGYTF. Here the CDR3 DNA reads TGTGCCAGCAGACTAAAGGGGGAGGGCTACACCTTC.

The chain joins TRBV7-8 to TRBJ1-1; weak D call: TRBD1 (6 bases). Germline V gives CDR1 SGHVS, CDR2 FQNEAQ. The ends were cut back, 5 bases at V and 5 bases at J, with 15 bases in the middle. The CDR3 covers 14 residues. The CDR3 coding sequence is TGTGCCAGCAGCAACCCCGGGACACCGACTGAAGCTTTCTTT. Amino acid sequence: CASSNPGTPTEAFF.

This rearrangement joins TRBV7-8 to TRBJ1-2; D not certain. The germline CDR1 and CDR2 sequences are SGHVS and FQNEAQ. This CDR3 region has 14 residues. Trimming took off 1 base at V and 0 bases at J, with 6 bases between the two ends. The CDR3 nucleotides are TGTGCCAGCAGCTTAGGATCAGCTAACTATGGCTACACCTTC. Translated: CASSLGSANYGYTF.

The genes are TRBV19 and TRBJ1-2; 7 nucleotides align to TRBD1. The V and J ends lost 6 bases and 7 bases, in that order; junction bases with no gene match: 8. The CDR3 loop spans 13 amino acids. In germline, CDR1 is LNHDA, CDR2 SQIVND (reference sequence). DNA of the CDR3: TGTGCCAGTAGACCCGGACAGGCGATTGGCTACACCTTC. Its translation is CASRPGQAIGYTF.

The chain joins TRBV5-8 to TRBJ1-1; D gene ambiguous. The CDR3 contains 13 residues. Germline V gene data show CDR1 as SGHTS and CDR2 as YDEGEE. V was cut by 8 bases and J by 3 bases, with 14 bases left in between. The CDR3 DNA reads as TGTGCCAGTGCCCGGGCGGGCTACACTGAAGCTTTCTTT. Its protein product is CASARAGYTEAFF.

The rearrangement joins TRBV9 to TRBJ2-7; 8 bases line up with TRBD1. CDR3 size: 13 residues. From germline, CDR1 is SGDLS and CDR2 YYNGEE. Losses at the gene ends were 3 bases for V and 3 bases for J; bases not matched to a gene: 2. CDR3 nucleotides: TGTGCCAGCAGCGGTGGACAGGGCTACGAGCAGTACTTC. Protein sequence: CASSGGQGYEQYF.

The chain is built from TRBV5-4 and TRBJ1-2, with D perhaps matching TRBD1 (5 bases). Germline lookup yields CDR1 SGHNT and CDR2 YYREEE (reference sequence). The length of the CDR3 is 14 residues. The V end lost 0 bases, the J end lost 6 bases, and 12 bases lay between the germline ends. The CDR3 DNA is TGTGCCAGCAGCTTGGCGTCGGGGGTGGATGGCTACACCTTC. Translating it yields CASSLASGVDGYTF. Filled out from reference TRBV5-4 and TRBJ1-2, the complete variable domain reads ETGVTQSPTHLIKTRGQQVTLRCSSQSGHNTVSWYQQALGQGPQFIFQYYREEENGRGNFPPRFSGLQFPNYSSELNVNALELDDSALYLCASSLASGVDGYTFGSGTRLTVV.

The V and J genes are TRBV19 and TRBJ2-1, with 7 nucleotides matching TRBD2. Germline loops: CDR1 LNHDA, CDR2 SQIVND (reference sequence). V was clipped by 5 bases and J by 2 bases; unmatched bases: 6. The CDR3 contains 15 residues. The CDR3 DNA is TGTGCCAGTAGTCTTGAGCGGGGAGCCTACAATGAGCAGTTCTTC. Amino acids: CASSLERGAYNEQFF.

This chain links TRBV7-9 with TRBJ1-2; 10 positions match TRBD1. Germline-derived CDR1 and CDR2 are SEHNR and FQNEAQ (reference sequence). V gave up 4 bases and J gave up 6 bases; unmatched junction bases: 14. This CDR3 is built from 17 residues. In DNA form, the CDR3 reads TGTGCCAGCAGCTACCGGGACAGGGGACGTCCCGCCCATGGCTACACCTTC. As protein: CASSYRDRGRPAHGYTF. Complete variable domain (other parts from reference TRBV7-9 and TRBJ1-2): DTGVSQNPRHKITKRGQNVTFRCDPISEHNRLYWYRQTLGQGPEFLTYFQNEAQLEKSRLLSDRFSAERPKGSFSTLEIQRTEQGDSAMYLCASSYRDRGRPAHGYTFGSGTRLTVV.

The CDR3 region has the DNA TGTGCCAGCAGTACCGCGGGGCTGGACTGGTCCTACGAGCAGTACTTC. It yields the protein CASSTAGLDWSYEQYF. The chain uses TRBV27 and TRBJ2-7, with D tentatively TRBD2 (6 bases). CDR1 MNHEY and CDR2 SMNVEV come from the germline V gene (reference sequence). CDR3 length: 16 amino acids. Trimming left V 5 bases short and J 1 base short, with 18 bases between.

CDR3 in amino acids: CASSVGQVQSWSPLHF. The DNA for the CDR3 is TGTGCCAGCAGCGTAGGACAGGTACAAAGTTGGTCACCCCTCCACTTT. This chain connects TRBV9 to TRBJ1-6; a possible D gene is TRBD1 (6 bases). Germline V gene sequence: CDR1 SGDLS, CDR2 YYNGEE. Trimming pared 0 bases from V and 10 bases from J, leaving 17 bases between. This CDR3 is 16 amino acids long. Supplemented by reference TRBV9 and TRBJ1-6, the full variable domain reads DSGVTQTPKHLITATGQRVTLRCSPRSGDLSVYWYQQSLDQGLQFLIQYYNGEERAKGNILERFSAQQFPDLHSELNLSSLELGDSALYFCASSVGQVQSWSPLHFGNGTRLTVT.

The CDR3 coding sequence is TGTGCCAGCAGTTATAAACAGGGGCCGACAAACTATGGCTACACCTTC. Protein sequence: CASSYKQGPTNYGYTF. The chain links TRBV6-5 to TRBJ1-2; 7 bases are shared with TRBD1. Germline CDR1 reads MNHEY; CDR2 reads SVGAGI. The CDR3 extends over 16 amino acids. V was clipped by 3 bases and J by 2 bases; unmatched bases: 9.